This T cell receptor beta chain emerged from a study of cytomegalovirus exposure and HLA in healthy donors listed by TCRdb under 2017. Context from the whole study: An earlier analysis of approximately 640 of the donors reported about 250 Gb of sequence data and 117 million unique TCR beta sequences from 190 million or so T cells. The genetic ancestry cluster associated with self-reported Caucasian donors included 81% of the 398 genotyped donors. The aim of the study was to test whether cataloging public T cell receptors could identify signatures of past pathogen exposure. The number of typed donors differed by locus: roughly 620-640 for A, B, C, DRB1 and DQB1; some 500 for DQA1; 606 for DPA1; and about 450 for DPB1. Both class I and class II loci were covered by HLA typing, at four-digit resolution. Among about 360 genotyped donors of the cohort, an average of about 240,000 unique TCR beta nucleotide sequences were sequenced per donor, roughly a sixth of them non-productive. About 310 gigabases of sequencing data and approximately 85 million unique TCR sequences were included in an early release covering 550 to 650 HLA-typed donors. Donor age, sex, ethnicity and CMV serostatus were compiled alongside the repertoire data. In an earlier analysis of a few hundred of the donors, high-throughput TCR beta sequencing was used to judge whether each TCR beta V gene segment behaved as functional or pseudogenic. A few DR-DQ haplotypes were treated as single units for association and clustering because of strong linkage in the cohort. Every discovery cohort repertoire had been produced on one sequencing platform. The study used immunosequencing to profile the T cell repertoires of some 600 subjects and linked those repertoires to cytomegalovirus serostatus. In a later genetic analysis, genome-wide SNP genotypes for about three fifths of the roughly 670 donors were used, and that subset was treated as a discovery cohort. Along with the roughly 670-subject first cohort, a separate validation cohort of over a hundred different subjects was used. Rather than using new phenotypic data, the later analysis identified candidate immune exposures from TCR beta sequences and from how often those sequences occurred across donors. In a later analysis, previously published TCR beta repertoires from several hundred donors were re-analyzed and high-resolution HLA genotyping was added so that TCR occurrence patterns could be studied. To predict cytomegalovirus infection status, the study brought together high-throughput TCR immunosequencing, statistical association of individual TCRs with disease status, and machine learning. What the study reported, not specific to this receptor: A later genetic analysis associated a missense DCLRE1C variant with V-gene and J-gene trimming of TCR beta chains, and an independent cohort replicated the association. According to the authors, the approach could potentially be generalized to other disease states and immunological phenotypes. A later analysis found that HLA-associated TCR beta chains were more clonally expanded and had lower generation probabilities than equally common non-associated chains. In a later analysis, several top co-occurrence clusters were reported to appear linked to parvovirus B19, influenza, CMV and Epstein-Barr virus. Because counts were too low, seventeen rarely observed V segments, including chromosome 9 orphons, were excluded from the earlier analysis of several hundred of the donors. The study listed approximately 160 TCR beta chains as associated with cytomegalovirus. The cohort was sequenced for TCR beta chains only, and without alpha or paired-chain data the features that could be detected were limited. Specific HLA alleles were associated with 15,000 to 20,000 TCR beta sequences at a false discovery rate of 0.05 in a later analysis. Correlated functional status among segregating V segments might be attributable to linkage disequilibrium, but an unknown experimental factor could not be ruled out. Most TCR sequences were observed very rarely across donors, whereas some public TCRs were present in many individuals. In vitro tests confirmed that a few of the cytomegalovirus-associated TCR beta chains recognize cytomegalovirus antigens. In a later analysis, most CMV-associated TCR beta chains were found to appear HLA-restricted, with HLA associations seemingly driven largely by CMV exposure. Because HLA typing was unavailable for some donors at each locus, only the typed subset was used in association tests. A cluster of highly shared sequence variants was judged likely to represent a technical artifact of the sequencing pipeline. The classifier was reported to diagnose cytomegalovirus status with high specificity and sensitivity in both the original and validation cohorts. Presence/absence analyses assumed roughly uniform sequencing depth across donors, an assumption that may not hold. The 87-base-pair reads could not distinguish some IMGT-functional V segments, including TRBV6-2 and TRBV6-3, so those segments were excluded. When HLA alleles, especially DR and DQ, strongly co-occurred, TCR associations were difficult to assign to individual alleles. A further reported finding was that TCR beta sequences accurately predicted the HLA-A and HLA-B alleles for most subjects in the first cohort. For the cohort, immune exposure information was limited to CMV serostatus. In a later genetic analysis, fewer N-insertions in productive TCRs were reported among donors in an Asian-associated ancestry cluster than the roughly 640-donor mean. In an earlier analysis of fewer than 700 of the donors, most TCR beta V segments appeared in productive rearrangements about 90% or about 30% of the time, broadly matching IMGT annotations. A later analysis found that TCR association rates varied across HLA loci, with DRB1 alleles showing the most associated TCRs and HLA-C alleles the fewest.

The library was obtained by the immunoSEQ multiplex PCR assay. For the multiplex PCR, a mixture combining 60 forward primers for TCR Vbeta segments and 13 reverse primers for TCR Jbeta segments was used. The CDR3 region of rearranged TCR beta genes was amplified from genomic DNA by a multiplex PCR assay. The amplified TCR beta libraries were sequenced on the Illumina HiSeq System as 87-base-pair reads. As for how the authors treated the data: In a later analysis, around 80 million unique TCR beta chains were counted across the 666 repertoires, and roughly 10 million of these chains were shared by at least two donors. To remove PCR and sequencing errors, raw reads were error-corrected and collapsed into unique sequences using a nearest-neighbor algorithm that merged closely related sequences. CDR3 sequences were aligned to IMGT reference sequences to assign V, D and J gene segments. For a sequence to be retained, a match of at least six nucleotides was required to both a V gene segment and a J gene segment. Rearrangements were called productive when the CDR3 lacked stop codons and stayed in frame with V and J; all others were non-productive. CDR3 was defined by IMGT convention, running from the second conserved V-encoded cysteine to the conserved J-encoded phenylalanine. In an earlier analysis of approximately 500 of the donors, sequences lacking an unambiguous match to a single V gene segment were excluded. An earlier analysis of just under 600 of the donors called V segments functional above 56.7% productive rearrangements and segregating when the between-donor standard deviation exceeded 5%. To diagnose cytomegalovirus status from the catalog of TCR beta chain sequences, a statistical classification framework was built. V and J gene assignment, in a later analysis, came from comparing TCR nucleotide sequences with IMGT/GENE-DB human TR gene sequences. The TCRdist pipeline was used in a later analysis to assign CDR3 sequences and most-parsimonious VDJ recombination scenarios. In a later analysis, each TCR beta chain was defined by its CDR3 amino acid sequence together with its V-gene family, and reads lacking a unique V-gene family were excluded. As a way to deal with suspected cross-contamination and a sequencing artifact, a later analysis dropped 450 to 700 nucleotide sequences that were highly shared and had low generation probability. In a later analysis, a clonal expansion index for each public chain was calculated from normalized within-repertoire ranks of inferred template counts. In a later analysis, generation probabilities were computed with a VDJ recombination model fitted to out-of-frame rearrangements, and the resulting probabilities were checked against IGoR. A later analysis scored TCR-TCR, TCR-HLA and TCR-CMV co-occurrence with hypergeometric tests, applying a repertoire-size bias correction to TCR pairs. In a later analysis, false discovery rates were estimated by permuting HLA or CMV assignments 20 times. In a later analysis, co-occurring TCRs were grouped with DBSCAN, and TCRdist sequence similarity was added when clustering was performed within HLA-allele-positive subsets. Co-occurrence clustering excluded repertoires with fewer than 30,000 or more than 120,000 public chains, plus five with anomalous nucleotide sharing. Held by TCRdb, this immuneACCESS table contains in-frame sequences only and omits some clones. Under half of the omission traces to an unresolved V gene where checked; the cause of the rest is unknown. Clone size and the V and J calls come from that table; the DNA yielded D and trimming. The sample table holds some 83,000 clones. The top ten hold 1% to 1.4% of the sample.

The cohort comprised some 700 healthy bone marrow donors. At the time of sampling, all cohort members were nominally healthy, though unrecorded immune exposures were likely present. The donor was CMV seronegative and was included in the group of 352 seronegative cohort members. Every donor gave a peripheral blood sample, and the peripheral blood mononuclear cells from that sample were used for TCR beta sequencing. The Qiagen DNeasy Blood Extraction Kit was used to extract genomic DNA from the blood cell samples. Concerning this clone: Its antigen target is currently unknown.

The CDR3 has 14 amino acids, counting the end cysteine and phenylalanine. The retained sequence is limited to the CDR3, 42 bases, with the frame set at the first base. Reading the germline V gene gives CDR1 MNHEY and CDR2 SVGAGI. Trimming leaves V shorter by 4 bases and J shorter by 2 bases, with the junction holding 3 bases beyond the gene matches. In this chain, TRBV6-5 is recombined with TRBJ1-2, with TRBD1 identical over 8 junction bases. The specimen was PBMCs. This clonotype was sampled from a woman in her twenties or thirties in good health and CMV-seronegative. Here is the DNA: TGTGCCAGCAGTTTCCGGACAGGGAACTATGGCTACACCTTC. Its coded protein is CASSFRTGNYGYTF.